The entry that follows covers one TCR beta chain sequence. What it binds is unknown. Sequencing was performed with immunoSEQ multiplex PCR; in TCRdb, only in-frame clones are kept and a portion is missing. This table holds about 70,000 clones, over 60% found once. This specimen belongs to a study of vaccination effects on CD4 cells after COVID-19. Turning to the study itself: Each person got two doses of an mRNA SARS-CoV-2 vaccine, BNT162b2 or mRNA-1273.

CD4+ T cells specific for antigen were expanded with viral peptide pools by the ViraFEST assay before sequencing. Once cultured for 10 days, the cells underwent separation to obtain CD4+ T cells. PCR showed that the person got SARS-CoV-2 infection at some point between March and December 2020. Serving as the negative control culture was a pool of HIV-1 Nef peptides. Notes on the study in general: There was marked clonal contraction among infection- and vaccine-induced clones late after vaccination.

Source: CD4+ T cells from PBMCs cultured with HIV peptides, taken before COVID-19 vaccination. Subset given: HIV-1 Nef peptide pool negative control/reference culture. The receptor comes from a human donor who had a prior SARS-CoV-2 infection.

CDR3 in amino acids: CASSPLPSGRKTQYF. The DNA for the CDR3 is TGTGCCAGCTCACCACTTCCTAGCGGGAGAAAGACCCAGTACTTC. The chain couples TRBV18 to TRBJ2-5, with 10 bases aligning to TRBD2. V gave up 1 base and J gave up 6 bases; unmatched junction bases: 5. Germline V gives CDR1 KGHSH, CDR2 LQKENI. CDR3 length equals 15 residues.